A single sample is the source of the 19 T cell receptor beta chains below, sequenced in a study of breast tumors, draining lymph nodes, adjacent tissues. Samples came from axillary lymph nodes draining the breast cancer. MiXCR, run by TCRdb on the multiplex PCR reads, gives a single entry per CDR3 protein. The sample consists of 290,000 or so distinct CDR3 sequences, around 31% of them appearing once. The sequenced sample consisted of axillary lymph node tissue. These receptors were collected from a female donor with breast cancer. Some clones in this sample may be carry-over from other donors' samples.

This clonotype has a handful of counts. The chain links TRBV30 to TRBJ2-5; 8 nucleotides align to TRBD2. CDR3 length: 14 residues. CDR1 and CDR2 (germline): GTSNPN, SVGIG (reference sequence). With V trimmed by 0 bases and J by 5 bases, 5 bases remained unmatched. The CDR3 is CAWSVRGGRETQYF. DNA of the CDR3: TGTGCCTGGAGTGTACGGGGGGGGAGGGAGACCCAGTACTTC.

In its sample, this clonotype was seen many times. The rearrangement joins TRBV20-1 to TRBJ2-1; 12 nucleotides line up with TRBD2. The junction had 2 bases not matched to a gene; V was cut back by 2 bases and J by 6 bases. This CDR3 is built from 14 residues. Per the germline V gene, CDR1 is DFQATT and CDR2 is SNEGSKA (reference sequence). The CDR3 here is CSARTSGRTNEQFF. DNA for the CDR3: TGCAGTGCTAGAACTAGCGGGAGGACCAATGAGCAGTTCTTC.

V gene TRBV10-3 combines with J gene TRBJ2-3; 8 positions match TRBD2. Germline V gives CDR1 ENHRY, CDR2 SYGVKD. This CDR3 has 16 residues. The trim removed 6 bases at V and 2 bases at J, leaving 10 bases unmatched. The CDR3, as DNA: TGTGCCATCAGGCAACGGGGACTAGTCCACACAGATACGCAGTATTTT. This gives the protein CAIRQRGLVHTDTQYF.

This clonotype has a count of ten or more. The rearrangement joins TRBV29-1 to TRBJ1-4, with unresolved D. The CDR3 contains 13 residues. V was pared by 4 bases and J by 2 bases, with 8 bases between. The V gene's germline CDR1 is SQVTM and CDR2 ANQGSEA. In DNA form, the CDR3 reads TGCAGCGTTGTCGACCTCACTAATGAAAAACTGTTTTTT. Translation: CSVVDLTNEKLFF.

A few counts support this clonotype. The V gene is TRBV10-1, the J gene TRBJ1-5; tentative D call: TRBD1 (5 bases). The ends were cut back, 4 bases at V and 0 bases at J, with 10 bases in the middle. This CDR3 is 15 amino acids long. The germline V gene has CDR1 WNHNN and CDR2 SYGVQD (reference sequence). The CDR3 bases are TGCGCCAGCAGTGGGGGCATCGATAGCAATCAGCCCCAGCATTTT. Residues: CASSGGIDSNQPQHF.

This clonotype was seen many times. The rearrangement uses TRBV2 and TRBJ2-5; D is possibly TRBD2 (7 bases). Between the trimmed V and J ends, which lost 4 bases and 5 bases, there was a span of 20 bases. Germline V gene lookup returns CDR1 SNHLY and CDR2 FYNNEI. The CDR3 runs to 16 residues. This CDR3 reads CASSGRGGRFQETQYF. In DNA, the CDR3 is TGTGCCAGCAGTGGTAGGGGGGGGAGGTTCCAGGAGACCCAGTACTTC.

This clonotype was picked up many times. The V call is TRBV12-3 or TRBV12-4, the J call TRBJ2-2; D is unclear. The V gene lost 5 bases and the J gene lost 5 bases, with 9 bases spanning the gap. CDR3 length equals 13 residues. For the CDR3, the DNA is TGTGCCAGCAGTCCTGACTCTACCGGGGAGCTGTTTTTT. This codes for CASSPDSTGELFF.

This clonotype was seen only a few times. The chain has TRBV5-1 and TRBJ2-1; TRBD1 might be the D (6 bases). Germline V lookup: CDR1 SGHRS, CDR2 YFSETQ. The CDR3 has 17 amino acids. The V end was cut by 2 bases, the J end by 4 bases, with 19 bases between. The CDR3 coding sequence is TGCGCCAGCAGCTTATTCCCACTAAACAGGGAATACAATGAGCAGTTCTTC. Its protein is CASSLFPLNREYNEQFF.

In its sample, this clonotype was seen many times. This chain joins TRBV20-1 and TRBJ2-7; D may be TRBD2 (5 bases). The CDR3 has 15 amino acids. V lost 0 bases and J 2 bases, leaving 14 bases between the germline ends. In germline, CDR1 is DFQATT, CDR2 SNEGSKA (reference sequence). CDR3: CSARDPRSGPYEQYF. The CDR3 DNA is TGCAGTGCTAGAGATCCCCGGAGCGGTCCCTACGAGCAGTACTTC.

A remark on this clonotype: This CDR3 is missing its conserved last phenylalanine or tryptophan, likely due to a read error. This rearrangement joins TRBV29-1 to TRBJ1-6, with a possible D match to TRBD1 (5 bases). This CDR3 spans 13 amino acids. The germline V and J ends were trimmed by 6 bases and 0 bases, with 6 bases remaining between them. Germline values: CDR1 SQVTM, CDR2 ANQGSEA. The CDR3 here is CSVRDSYNSPLHY. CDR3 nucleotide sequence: TGCAGCGTCAGGGACTCCTATAATTCACCCCTCCACTAT.

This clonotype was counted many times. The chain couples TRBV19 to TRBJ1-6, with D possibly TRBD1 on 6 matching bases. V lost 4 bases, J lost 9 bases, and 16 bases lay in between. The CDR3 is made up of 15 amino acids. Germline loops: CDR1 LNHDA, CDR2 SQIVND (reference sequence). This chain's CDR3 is CASSTGHPSGSPLHF. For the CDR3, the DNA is TGTGCCAGTAGTACGGGACACCCTAGCGGTTCACCCCTCCACTTT.

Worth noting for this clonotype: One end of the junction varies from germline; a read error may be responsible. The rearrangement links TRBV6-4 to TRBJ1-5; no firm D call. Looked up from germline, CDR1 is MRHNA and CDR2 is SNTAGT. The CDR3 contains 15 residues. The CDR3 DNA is TGTGCCACCGGTGAAGGTCGGATTGAGAATCAGCCCAAGCATTTT. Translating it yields CATGEGRIENQPKHF.

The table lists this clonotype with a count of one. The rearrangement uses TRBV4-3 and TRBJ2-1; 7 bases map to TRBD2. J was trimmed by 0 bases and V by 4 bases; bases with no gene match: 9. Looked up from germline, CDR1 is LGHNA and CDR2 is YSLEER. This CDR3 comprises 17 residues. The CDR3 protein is CASSLSGFTSSYNEQFF. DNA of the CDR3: TGCGCCAGCAGCCTTAGCGGGTTTACTAGCTCCTACAATGAGCAGTTCTTC.

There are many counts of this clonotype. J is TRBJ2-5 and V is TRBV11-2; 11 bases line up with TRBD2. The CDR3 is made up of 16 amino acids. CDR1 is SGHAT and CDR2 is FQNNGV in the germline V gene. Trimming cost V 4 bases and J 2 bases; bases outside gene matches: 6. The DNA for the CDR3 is TGTGCCAGCAGCTCGGCCGGGACTAGCGGACAAGAGACCCAGTACTTC. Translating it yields CASSSAGTSGQETQYF.

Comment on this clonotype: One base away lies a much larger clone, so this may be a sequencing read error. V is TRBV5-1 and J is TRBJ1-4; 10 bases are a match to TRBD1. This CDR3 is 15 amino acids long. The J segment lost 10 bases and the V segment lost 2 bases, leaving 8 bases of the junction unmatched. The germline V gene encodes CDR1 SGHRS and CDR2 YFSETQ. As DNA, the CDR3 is TGCGCCAGCAGCTTCTCCCGGGACAGGGGCGGAAAACTGTTTTTT. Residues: CASSFSRDRGGKLFF. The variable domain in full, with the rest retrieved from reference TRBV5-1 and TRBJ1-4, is KAGVTQTPRYLIKTRGQQVTLSCSPISGHRSVSWYQQTPGQGLQFLFEYFSETQRNKGNFPGRFSGRQFSNSRSEMNVSTLELGDSALYLCASSFSRDRGGKLFFGSGTQLSVL.

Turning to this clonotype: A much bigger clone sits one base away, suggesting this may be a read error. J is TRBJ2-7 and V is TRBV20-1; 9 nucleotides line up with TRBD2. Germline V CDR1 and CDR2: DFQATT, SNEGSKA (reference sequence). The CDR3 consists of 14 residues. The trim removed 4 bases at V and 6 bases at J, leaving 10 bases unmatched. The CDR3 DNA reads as TGCAGTGCTATCCGTAGCGGGAGTCGGTCCGAGCAGTACTTC. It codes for CSAIRSGSRSEQYF.

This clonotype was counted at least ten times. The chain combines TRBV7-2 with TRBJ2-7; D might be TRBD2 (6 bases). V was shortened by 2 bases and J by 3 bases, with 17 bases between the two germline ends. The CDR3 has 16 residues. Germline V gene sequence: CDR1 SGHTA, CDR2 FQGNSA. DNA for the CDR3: TGTGCCAGCAGCTTAACGATTCCGGGACTGGGCTACGAGCAGTACTTC. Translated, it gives CASSLTIPGLGYEQYF.

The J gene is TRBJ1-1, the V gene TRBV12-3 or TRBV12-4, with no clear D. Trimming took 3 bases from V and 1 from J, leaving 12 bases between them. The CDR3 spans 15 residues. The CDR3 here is CASSFPQRTNTEAFF. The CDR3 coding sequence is TGTGCCAGCAGTTTCCCACAAAGGACGAACACTGAAGCTTTCTTT.

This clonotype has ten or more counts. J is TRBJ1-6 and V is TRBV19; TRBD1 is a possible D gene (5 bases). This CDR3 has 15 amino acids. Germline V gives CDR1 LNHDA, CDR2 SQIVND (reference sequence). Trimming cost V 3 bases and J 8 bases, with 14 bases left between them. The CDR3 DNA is TGTGCCAGTAGTATTGGTACCAGGGACGATTCACCCCTCCACTTT. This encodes CASSIGTRDDSPLHF.